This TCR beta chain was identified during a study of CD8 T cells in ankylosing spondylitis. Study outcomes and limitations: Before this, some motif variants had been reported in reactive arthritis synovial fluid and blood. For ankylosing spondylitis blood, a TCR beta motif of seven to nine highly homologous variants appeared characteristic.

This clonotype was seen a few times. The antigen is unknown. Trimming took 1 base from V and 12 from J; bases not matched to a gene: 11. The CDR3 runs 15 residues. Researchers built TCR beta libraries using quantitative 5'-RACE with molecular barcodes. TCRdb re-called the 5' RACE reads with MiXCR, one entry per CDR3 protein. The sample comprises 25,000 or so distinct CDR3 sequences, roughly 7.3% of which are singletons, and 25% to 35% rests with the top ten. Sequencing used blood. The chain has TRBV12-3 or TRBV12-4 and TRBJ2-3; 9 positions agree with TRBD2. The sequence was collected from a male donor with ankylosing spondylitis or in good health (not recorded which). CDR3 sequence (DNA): TGTGCCAGCAGTTTAGGGTCTAGCGGGACCCGGGAACAGTATTTT. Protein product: CASSLGSSGTREQYF.